Below, 2 T cell receptor beta chains from the same sample are listed, as sequenced in a study of identical twins. One entry per CDR3 protein, called by TCRdb with MiXCR from the 5' RACE reads. The profile covers 400,000 to 500,000 distinct CDR3 sequences, with 13% to 15% appearing a single time and more than 0.8% taken by the ten largest. The same data also contributed to another study, on yellow fever vaccine responses in identical twins.

Sequenced material: CD4+ T cells sorted from blood. The receptors shown here come from a woman aged 18 to 35 in good health.

The table lists this clonotype with a few counts. The CDR3 DNA is TGTGCCAGTACAGACAGTACCTGGGACACCGGGGAGCTGTTTTTT. This codes for CASTDSTWDTGELFF. The rearrangement joins TRBV28 to TRBJ2-2; maybe TRBD1 (5 bases). V lost 9 bases, J lost 3 bases, and 17 bases lay in between. The CDR3 is made up of 15 amino acids. The germline V gene has CDR1 MDHEN and CDR2 SYDVKM.

This clonotype showed up just a few times. V and J are TRBV4-3 and TRBJ2-3; D is unresolved. Between the trimmed V and J ends, which lost 1 base and 6 bases, there was a span of 11 bases. Germline CDR1 is LGHNA and CDR2 is YSLEER. The CDR3 is 14 residues long. CDR3 in amino acids: CASSQGRAGDTQYF. The CDR3 nucleotides read TGCGCCAGCAGCCAAGGCCGCGCCGGGGATACGCAGTATTTT.